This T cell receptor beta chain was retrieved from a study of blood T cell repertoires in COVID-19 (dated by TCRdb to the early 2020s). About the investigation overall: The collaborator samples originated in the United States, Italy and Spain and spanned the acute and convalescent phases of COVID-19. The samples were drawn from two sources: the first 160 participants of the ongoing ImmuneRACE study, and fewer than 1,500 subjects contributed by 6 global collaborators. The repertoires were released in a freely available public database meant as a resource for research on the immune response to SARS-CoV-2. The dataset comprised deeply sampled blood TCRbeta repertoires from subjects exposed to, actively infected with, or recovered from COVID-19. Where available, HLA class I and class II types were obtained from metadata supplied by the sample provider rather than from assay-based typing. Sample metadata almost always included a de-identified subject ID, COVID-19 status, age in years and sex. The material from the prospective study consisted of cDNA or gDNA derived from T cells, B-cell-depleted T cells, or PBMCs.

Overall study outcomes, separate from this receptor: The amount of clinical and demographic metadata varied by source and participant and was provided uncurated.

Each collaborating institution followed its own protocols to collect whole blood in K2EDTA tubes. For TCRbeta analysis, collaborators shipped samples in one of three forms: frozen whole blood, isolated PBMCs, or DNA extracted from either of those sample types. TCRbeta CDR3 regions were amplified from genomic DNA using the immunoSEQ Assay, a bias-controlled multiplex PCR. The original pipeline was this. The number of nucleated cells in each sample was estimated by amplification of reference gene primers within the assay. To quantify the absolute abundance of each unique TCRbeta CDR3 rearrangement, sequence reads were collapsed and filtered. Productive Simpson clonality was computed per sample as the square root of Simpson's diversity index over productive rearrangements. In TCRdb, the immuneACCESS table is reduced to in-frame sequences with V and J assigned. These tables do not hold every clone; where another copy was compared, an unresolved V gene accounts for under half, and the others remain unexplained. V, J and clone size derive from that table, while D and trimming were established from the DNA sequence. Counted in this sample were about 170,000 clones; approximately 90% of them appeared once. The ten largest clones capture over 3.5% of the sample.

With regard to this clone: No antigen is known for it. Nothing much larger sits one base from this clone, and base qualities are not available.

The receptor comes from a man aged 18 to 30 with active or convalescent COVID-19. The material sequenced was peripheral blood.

The CDR3 reads CASSQPNPGVFFTDTQYF. The DNA sequence is as follows: TGTGCCAGCAGCCAACCGAATCCGGGGGTGTTTTTCACAGATACGCAGTATTTT. The chain was built from TRBV14 and TRBJ2-3; TRBD2 is a weak D gene call, 6 bases matching. V loses 2 bases, J loses 2 bases, and the germline ends lie 20 bases apart. Reading from cysteine to phenylalanine, the CDR3 counts 18 amino acids. The only DNA kept is the CDR3, 54 bases in frame from the first base. The germline V gene sets CDR1 to SGHDN and CDR2 to FVKESK.